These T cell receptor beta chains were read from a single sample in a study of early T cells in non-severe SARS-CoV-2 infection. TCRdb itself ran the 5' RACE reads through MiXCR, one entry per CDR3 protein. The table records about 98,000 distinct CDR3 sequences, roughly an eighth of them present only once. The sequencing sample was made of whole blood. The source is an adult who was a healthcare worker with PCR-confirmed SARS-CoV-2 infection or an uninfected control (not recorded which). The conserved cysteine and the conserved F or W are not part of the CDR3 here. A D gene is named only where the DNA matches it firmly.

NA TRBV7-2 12 ASSLYLGTYEQY
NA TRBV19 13 ATSLGLGATGELF
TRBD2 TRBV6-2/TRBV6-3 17 ASRYTSGSQPSSYNEQF
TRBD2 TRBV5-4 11 ASSRGEEETQY
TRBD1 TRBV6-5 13 ASSPQSNPDRVNT
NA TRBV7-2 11 ASSFTSEYEQY
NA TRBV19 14 ASSIESGTYYNEQF
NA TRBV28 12 ASSSLQTTDTQY
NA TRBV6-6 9 ASSTGDTQY
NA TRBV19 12 ASSRVPYNYGYT
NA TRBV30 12 AWSWRAYAGELF
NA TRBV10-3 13 AIGPNGGGTDTQY
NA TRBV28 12 ASSSYLVAKPQH
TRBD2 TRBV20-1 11 SAWTSGKDEQF
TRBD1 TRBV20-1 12 SAQDRGPWQPQH
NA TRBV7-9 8 ASSGRSAF
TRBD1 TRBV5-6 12 ASSSRDRNSPLH
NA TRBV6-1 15 ASSEVGRRYSNQPQH
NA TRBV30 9 AWARQETQY
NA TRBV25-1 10 ASSKYSYEQY
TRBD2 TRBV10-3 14 AISKRSGDSTDTQY
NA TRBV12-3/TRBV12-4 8 ASSLRGYT
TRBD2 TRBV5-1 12 ASSLAQRENEQF
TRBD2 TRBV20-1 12 SARDPSSSGRMF
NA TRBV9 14 ASSVETGETYNERF
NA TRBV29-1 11 SVEEEGTYEQY